The T cell receptor beta chain described here comes from a study of T cell responses to AZD1222 COVID-19 vaccine. Points from the study as a whole: White British ancestry dominated among donors, who included more females, and clonal diversity was possibly underestimated. Spike regions recognized by vaccine-associated CD4 TCRs spanned the protein, led by 160-218 and 743-854.

On this clone itself: Its matching antigen is unknown.

Here immunoSEQ multiplex PCR was the method, and the copy in TCRdb shows in-frame clones only, minus some. Among tens of thousands of clones, nearly 90% were seen once, and the ten largest hold 1.3%. The germline gives CDR1 KGHSH, CDR2 LQKENI. The V end was cut by 2 bases, the J end by 9 bases, with 8 bases between. The CDR3 totals 13 residues. Second doses at about 4 or about 12 weeks were pooled. The chain joins TRBV18 to TRBJ1-6; D gene unclear. Material: peripheral blood, obtained 28 days after the second AZD1222 dose. The sequence came from an adult who received the AZD1222 COVID-19 vaccine. CDR3 DNA sequence: TGTGCCAGCTCACCAGAAGGAATTTCACCCCTCCACTTT. It is translated as CASSPEGISPLHF.